One sample yielded the 21 T cell receptor beta chains listed below, sequenced in a study of cytomegalovirus exposure and HLA in healthy donors. The PCR ran on 60 Vbeta and 13 Jbeta primers. The data were produced by immunoSEQ multiplex PCR, yet TCRdb's version contains in-frame clones alone and is incomplete. The repertoire holds about 94,000 clones, with roughly 80% as singletons. The sample was PBMCs. The receptors come from a man in his forties in good health and CMV-seropositive.

The chain has TRBV4-2 and TRBJ1-2; 10 nucleotides align to TRBD1. V gave up 4 bases and J gave up 7 bases; unmatched junction bases: 9. The CDR3 length is 15 residues. The germline V gene encodes CDR1 LGHNA and CDR2 YNFKEQ. The CDR3: CASSPDGQGVIGYTF. The CDR3 DNA sequence: TGTGCCAGCAGCCCTGACGGACAGGGGGTAATTGGCTACACCTTC.

The CDR3 coding sequence is TGTGCCAGCAGCTCAGGGGTCCAAGAGACCCAGTACTTC. Protein sequence: CASSSGVQETQYF. The genes are TRBV7-9 and TRBJ2-5, with TRBD1 as a possible D gene (6 bases). This CDR3 spans 13 amino acids. The germline V gene has CDR1 SEHNR and CDR2 FQNEAQ (reference sequence). The V end was cut by 4 bases, the J end by 1 base, with 7 bases between.

This rearrangement joins TRBV28 to TRBJ2-7; 7 bases agree with TRBD1. Trimming cost V 7 bases and J 2 bases; bases outside gene matches: 23. Per germline, CDR1 MDHEN and CDR2 SYDVKM. The length of the CDR3 is 19 residues. CDR3 sequence (DNA): TGTGCCAGCAAACCTCTTTTGGGACAGACCATTTCCCCAACCTACGAGCAGTACTTC. It specifies CASKPLLGQTISPTYEQYF.

The chain is built from TRBV19 and TRBJ2-5; D uncertain. Trimming stripped 5 bases from V and 0 bases from J, with 4 bases between. The CDR3 is 12 residues long. CDR1 is LNHDA and CDR2 is SQIVND in the germline V gene (reference sequence). CDR3 residues: CASSRYQETQYF. The CDR3 nucleotides read TGTGCCAGTAGTCGGTACCAAGAGACCCAGTACTTC.

The count of this clone is one. V and J are TRBV4-3 and TRBJ2-7, with a tentative D call TRBD2 (6 bases). The germline V gene encodes CDR1 LGHNA and CDR2 YSLEER. Trimming took off 5 bases at V and 2 bases at J, with 22 bases between the two ends. The CDR3 is 17 amino acids. The CDR3 bases are TGCGCCAGCAGCTCCCTTCAGCCGACTAGAAGGCCCTACGAGCAGTACTTC. Protein product: CASSSLQPTRRPYEQYF.

In this sample, this clone turned up once. The genes are TRBV14 and TRBJ1-2; 9 positions agree with TRBD1. The CDR3 totals 14 residues. Germline values: CDR1 SGHDN, CDR2 FVKESK. V gave up 2 bases and J gave up 6 bases; unmatched junction bases: 4. DNA of the CDR3: TGTGCCAGCAGCCAATCGACAGGGGGGAATGGCTACACCTTC. It specifies CASSQSTGGNGYTF.

This chain uses TRBV6-6 with TRBJ1-5; tentative D call: TRBD1 (5 bases). CDR3 length: 13 residues. Between the trimmed V and J ends, which lost 4 bases and 1 base, there was a span of 5 bases. Looked up from germline, CDR1 is MNHNY and CDR2 is SVGAGI (reference sequence). Here the CDR3 DNA reads TGTGCCAGCAGTTGGGGCAGCAATCAGCCCCAGCATTTT. This gives the protein CASSWGSNQPQHF.

This clone was observed a handful of times. The CDR3 sequence is CSCGVETQYF. The CDR3 region has the DNA TGCAGTTGCGGAGTAGAGACCCAGTACTTC. The genes are TRBV20-1 and TRBJ2-5; no reliable D call. V lost 8 bases, J lost 4 bases, and 8 bases lay in between. CDR1 DFQATT and CDR2 SNEGSKA come from the germline V gene (reference sequence). The CDR3 consists of 10 residues.

The V gene is TRBV6-1, the J gene TRBJ2-5; D might be TRBD2 (6 bases). This CDR3 contains 12 residues. CDR1 and CDR2 from the germline V gene are MNHNS and SASEGT. V lost 8 bases, J lost 3 bases, and 10 bases lay in between. CDR3 DNA: TGTGCCAGCGGGGACTTTAAAGAGACCCAGTACTTC. The encoded protein is CASGDFKETQYF.

The chain is built from TRBV6-5 and TRBJ2-5, with TRBD1 matching over 7 bases. V shed 10 bases and J 3 bases; nucleotides not matched to a gene: 8. Germline lookup yields CDR1 MNHEY and CDR2 SVGAGI. CDR3 length: 13 amino acids. The CDR3 loop is CAISRDSKETQYF. The CDR3 bases are TGTGCCATCTCCCGGGACAGCAAAGAGACCCAGTACTTC.

This chain's CDR3 is CASSQFLGGNQPQHF. CDR3 nucleotides: TGCGCCAGCAGCCAATTTTTAGGGGGAAATCAGCCCCAGCATTTT. V and J are TRBV4-3 and TRBJ1-5; TRBD1 might be the D (6 bases). V dropped 2 bases and J dropped 4 bases, with 12 bases sitting between them. The germline V gene has CDR1 LGHNA and CDR2 YSLEER. This CDR3 comprises 15 residues.

The chain couples TRBV10-3 to TRBJ1-2; D is unclear. V lost 4 bases to trimming and J lost 5 bases, with 11 bases between them. Germline V gene sequence: CDR1 ENHRY, CDR2 SYGVKD. This CDR3 is built from 13 residues. CDR3 DNA sequence: TGTGCCATCAGTGTCGGGGAAAGGTATGGCTACACCTTC. Translated: CAISVGERYGYTF.

The V call is TRBV7-9, the J call TRBJ2-7; D is possibly TRBD2 (6 bases). Germline CDR1 reads SEHNR; CDR2 reads FQNEAQ (reference sequence). Trimming removed 5 bases at V and 6 bases at J, with 11 bases between. The CDR3 has 12 residues. CDR3 sequence: CASSRLEVEQYF. CDR3 bases: TGTGCCAGCAGCCGACTAGAGGTCGAGCAGTACTTC.

This clone was seen a handful of times. The sample has other DNA sequences that encode this CDR3 too. The V call is TRBV18, the J call TRBJ2-1; 9 bases align to TRBD2. The V gene's germline CDR1 is KGHSH and CDR2 LQKENI. The CDR3 runs 15 residues. Unmatched junction bases numbered 9, after V lost 6 bases and J lost 6 bases. The CDR3 DNA reads TGTGCCAGCTCGAGGGCGGGAGGGCCCGGCAATGAGCAGTTCTTC. Translated: CASSRAGGPGNEQFF.

The J gene is TRBJ2-7, the V gene TRBV28; unclear D gene. Deletions cut 2 bases from V and 4 bases from J, with 9 bases between. Looked up from germline, CDR1 is MDHEN and CDR2 is SYDVKM. The CDR3 totals 13 residues. The CDR3 region has the DNA TGTGCCAGCAGTTTAATACCAGATTACGAGCAGTACTTC. Its translation: CASSLIPDYEQYF.

This chain uses TRBV7-9 with TRBJ2-1, with 8 bases that match TRBD1. CDR1 and CDR2 (germline): SEHNR, FQNEAQ (reference sequence). This CDR3 contains 19 residues. Trimming removed 5 bases from V and 0 bases from J; junction bases left unmatched: 15. Here the CDR3 DNA reads TGTGCCAGCAGCCCATTAGGACAGGGAACTACGAGCTCCTACAATGAGCAGTTCTTC. Translated, it gives CASSPLGQGTTSSYNEQFF.

This chain links TRBV5-6 with TRBJ2-5, with D perhaps TRBD1 (5 bases). CDR3 length equals 14 residues. Germline CDR1 and CDR2: SGHDT and YYEEEE. The V end was cut by 4 bases, the J end by 4 bases, with 14 bases between. CDR3 DNA sequence: TGTGCCAGCAGCCTAAAGTTTAGGGGAGAGACCCAGTACTTC. Amino acid sequence: CASSLKFRGETQYF.

In its sample, this clone was seen a few times. V usage is TRBV6-1 and J usage is TRBJ2-7, with 8 nucleotides matching TRBD2. V was clipped by 6 bases and J by 3 bases; unmatched bases: 4. This CDR3 region has 13 residues. The germline V gene has CDR1 MNHNS and CDR2 SASEGT. The CDR3 sequence is CASSQAGDYEQYF. The CDR3 DNA follows: TGTGCCAGCAGCCAAGCGGGGGACTACGAGCAGTACTTC.

The V call is TRBV2, the J call TRBJ1-5; tentatively, D is TRBD1 (6 bases). With 6 bases removed from V and 4 bases from J, the gap between germline ends came to 16 bases. This CDR3 contains 15 residues. From germline, CDR1 is SNHLY and CDR2 FYNNEI. In nucleotides, the CDR3 is TGTGCCAGCAGCGGCCGGACAGATAGGAATCAGCCCCAGCATTTT. This translates into CASSGRTDRNQPQHF.

The chain joins TRBV4-2 to TRBJ2-2; D may be TRBD1 (6 bases). V dropped 5 bases and J dropped 4 bases, with 14 bases sitting between them. Per the germline V gene, CDR1 is LGHNA and CDR2 is YNFKEQ. The CDR3 loop spans 15 amino acids. The CDR3 sequence: CASSGRGSVTGELFF. The CDR3 nucleotides are TGTGCCAGCAGCGGCAGGGGCTCGGTCACCGGGGAGCTGTTTTTT.

This clone appeared a few times. The chain joins TRBV18 to TRBJ1-2; unclear D gene. The length of the CDR3 is 13 residues. Trimming removed 8 bases at V and 4 bases at J, with 14 bases between. Looked up from germline, CDR1 is KGHSH and CDR2 is LQKENI. The CDR3 sequence: CASGGGRSYGYTF. CDR3 in DNA: TGTGCCAGCGGTGGCGGGAGGAGCTATGGCTACACCTTC.